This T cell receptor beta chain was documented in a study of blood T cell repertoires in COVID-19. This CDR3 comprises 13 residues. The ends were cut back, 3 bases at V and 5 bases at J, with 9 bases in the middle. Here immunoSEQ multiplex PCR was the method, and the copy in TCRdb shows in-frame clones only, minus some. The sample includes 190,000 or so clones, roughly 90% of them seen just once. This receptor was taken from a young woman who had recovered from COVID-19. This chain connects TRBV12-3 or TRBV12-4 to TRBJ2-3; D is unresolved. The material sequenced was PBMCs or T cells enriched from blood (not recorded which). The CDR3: CASSLTQLDTQYF. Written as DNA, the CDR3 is TGTGCCAGCAGTTTGACTCAGTTAGATACGCAGTATTTT.